Below are 32 T cell receptor beta chains sequenced from a single sample in a study of graft-versus-host responses after intestinal transplantation. Profiling relied on immunoSEQ multiplex PCR, and the TCRdb table lists in-frame clones only, not all of them. The table has around 16,000 clones, around 87% seen once. The material sequenced was bone marrow, taken roughly 120 days after intestinal transplantation. These receptors were taken from a human patient who received an intestinal transplant, so some T cells may come from the graft donor.

The chain recombines TRBV5-6 with TRBJ1-5; possible D gene TRBD1, 6 bases. CDR1 and CDR2 (germline): SGHDT, YYEEEE. CDR3 length: 13 residues. Trimming pared 1 base from V and 6 bases from J, leaving 8 bases between. CDR3 in amino acids: CASSLTGIQPQHF. The CDR3 DNA is TGTGCCAGCAGCTTGACAGGGATTCAGCCCCAGCATTTT.

This chain links TRBV6-6 with TRBJ2-2, with D perhaps TRBD2 (5 bases). The germline V gene has CDR1 MNHNY and CDR2 SVGAGI (reference sequence). V lost 7 bases to trimming and J lost 4 bases, with 16 bases between them. The CDR3 runs to 15 residues. Here the CDR3 DNA reads TGTGCCAGCACCGAAACTAGTTGGGCCACCGGGGAGCTGTTTTTT. This codes for CASTETSWATGELFF.

The CDR3 DNA is TGTGCCATCATAAGGGACGGCTATGGCTACACCTTC. Translation gives CAIIRDGYGYTF. J is TRBJ1-2 and V is TRBV10-3, with D possibly matching TRBD1 (5 bases). In germline, CDR1 is ENHRY, CDR2 SYGVKD. This CDR3 contains 12 residues. Trimming removed 7 bases at V and 4 bases at J, with 10 bases between.

The chain carries TRBV10-3 and TRBJ1-5; 8 positions agree with TRBD1. Trimming at V came to 11 bases and at J to 7 bases, leaving 13 bases not matched to a gene. CDR1 and CDR2 (germline): ENHRY, SYGVKD. CDR3 length: 14 amino acids. The CDR3 DNA follows: TGTGCCGCAGCCCCGACAGGGGAGGGGCAGCCCCAGCATTTT. Amino acid sequence: CAAAPTGEGQPQHF.

The chain uses TRBV5-4 and TRBJ2-7; D is undetermined. Trimming stripped 0 bases from V and 0 bases from J, with 10 bases between. Per germline, CDR1 SGHNT and CDR2 YYREEE (reference sequence). The CDR3 runs 15 residues. CDR3 nucleotide sequence: TGTGCCAGCAGCTTGGGCCCCGTGGACTCCTACGAGCAGTACTTC. This translates into CASSLGPVDSYEQYF.

This sequence joins TRBV23-1 and TRBJ1-1; the D gene is possibly TRBD1 (5 bases). TRBV23-1 carries the ORF label, with uncertain function. Trimming took 3 bases from V and 3 from J, leaving 20 bases between them. The CDR3 spans 17 residues. The CDR3 is CASSHHSSQGRDTEAFF. The DNA for the CDR3 is TGCGCCAGCAGTCATCACTCCTCTCAGGGTAGGGACACTGAAGCTTTCTTT.

This clone was seen only a few times. This chain joins TRBV27 and TRBJ2-7; 8 nucleotides agree with TRBD1. V was clipped by 3 bases and J by 4 bases; unmatched bases: 14. Germline V lookup: CDR1 MNHEY, CDR2 SMNVEV (reference sequence). The CDR3 consists of 17 residues. CDR3 DNA sequence: TGTGCCAGCAGTTTCTTGGACAGGGCCGGATCCAGTTACGAGCAGTACTTC. Protein: CASSFLDRAGSSYEQYF.

The chain uses TRBV21-1 and TRBJ2-3. TRBV21-1 is shown as a pseudogene. The CDR3 sequence is 14 residues long. The CDR3 loop is CASSPPLRLETQYF. In DNA, the CDR3 is TGTGCCAGCAGCCCCCCGTTACGGTTGGAAACGCAGTATTTT.

The chain links TRBV28 to TRBJ2-7; no definite D call. V dropped 5 bases and J dropped 3 bases, with 11 bases sitting between them. CDR3 size: 13 residues. Per the germline V gene, CDR1 is MDHEN and CDR2 is SYDVKM. The chain's CDR3 is CASSTEYSYEQYF. The CDR3 coding sequence is TGTGCCAGCAGTACCGAATACAGCTACGAGCAGTACTTC. The full variable domain, its missing parts supplied by reference TRBV28 and TRBJ2-7, is DVKVTQSSRYLVKRTGEKVFLECVQDMDHENMFWYRQDPGLGLRLIYFSYDVKMKEKGDIPEGYSVSREKKERFSLILESASTNQTSMYLCASSTEYSYEQYFGPGTRLTVT.

The chain employs TRBV5-1 and TRBJ2-1, with D perhaps TRBD2 (6 bases). CDR1 and CDR2 from the germline V gene are SGHRS and YFSETQ. The CDR3 loop spans 16 amino acids. V lost 4 bases, J lost 0 bases, and 14 bases lay in between. CDR3 sequence: CASSGGTIPSYNEQFF. As DNA, the CDR3 is TGCGCCAGCAGCGGCGGGACGATTCCCTCCTACAATGAGCAGTTCTTC. The variable domain in full, with the rest retrieved from reference TRBV5-1 and TRBJ2-1, is KAGVTQTPRYLIKTRGQQVTLSCSPISGHRSVSWYQQTPGQGLQFLFEYFSETQRNKGNFPGRFSGRQFSNSRSEMNVSTLELGDSALYLCASSGGTIPSYNEQFFGPGTRLTVL.

The chain employs TRBV4-1 and TRBJ2-1; 9 bases align to TRBD2. V lost 0 bases and J lost 2; bases outside the gene matches: 5. This CDR3 has 17 residues. CDR1 is MGHRA and CDR2 is YSYEKL in the germline V gene. The CDR3 DNA is TGCGCCAGCAGCCAAGATTTGAGACTAGCGGCCTACAATGAGCAGTTCTTC. It encodes CASSQDLRLAAYNEQFF.

The rearrangement joins TRBV6-1 to TRBJ1-1, with D uncertain. Between the trimmed V and J ends, which lost 0 bases and 5 bases, there was a span of 13 bases. Germline values: CDR1 MNHNS, CDR2 SASEGT. The length of the CDR3 is 15 residues. The CDR3 coding sequence is TGTGCCAGCAGTGAAGCGAGTATGAGGGAGACTGAAGCTTTCTTT. Amino acids: CASSEASMRETEAFF.

The gene calls are TRBV13 and TRBJ2-7, with a possible D match to TRBD2 (6 bases). Trimming left V 7 bases short and J 1 base short, with 14 bases between. CDR1 is PRHDT and CDR2 is FYEKMQ in the germline V gene (reference sequence). The length of the CDR3 is 14 residues. The CDR3 sequence: CASKKGGTSYEQYF. CDR3 bases: TGTGCCAGCAAAAAGGGCGGGACTTCCTACGAGCAGTACTTC.

The gene calls are TRBV10-3 and TRBJ2-7, with 14 bases lining up with TRBD2. This CDR3 region has 18 residues. The ends lost 6 bases at V and 3 bases at J; junction bases unmatched: 13. Germline CDR1 reads ENHRY; CDR2 reads SYGVKD. The CDR3 sequence: CAISGFGLAGGTFYEQYF. The CDR3 coding sequence is TGTGCCATCAGCGGGTTCGGACTAGCGGGAGGAACCTTCTACGAGCAGTACTTC.

Worth noting for this clone: Other DNA sequences within the sample encode an identical CDR3. The chain combines TRBV19 with TRBJ2-3; no firm D call. The CDR3 is 13 residues long. The ends were cut back, 4 bases at V and 2 bases at J, with 7 bases in the middle. The V gene's germline CDR1 is LNHDA and CDR2 SQIVND (reference sequence). In DNA form, the CDR3 reads TGTGCCAGTAGTAGAGGAGCCACAGATACGCAGTATTTT. Translated, it gives CASSRGATDTQYF.

This chain uses TRBV2 with TRBJ2-7; 10 positions agree with TRBD2. CDR3 length equals 17 residues. Trimming removed 0 bases from V and 3 bases from J; junction bases left unmatched: 8. Per the germline V gene, CDR1 is SNHLY and CDR2 is FYNNEI. CDR3 residues: CASSEAGKTSGYYEQYF. DNA for the CDR3: TGTGCCAGCAGTGAAGCGGGCAAGACTAGCGGGTACTACGAGCAGTACTTC.

DNA for the CDR3: TGTGCCAGCAGTCCCGCTCTAGCCGAGCAGTACTTC. It translates to CASSPALAEQYF. V is TRBV28 and J is TRBJ2-7; perhaps TRBD2 as D (5 bases). The CDR3 loop spans 12 amino acids. V lost 5 bases and J 6 bases, leaving 11 bases between the germline ends. CDR1 MDHEN and CDR2 SYDVKM come from the germline V gene.

This clone was seen just once. This chain connects TRBV30 to TRBJ2-4; the D gene is possibly TRBD1 (5 bases). Germline-derived CDR1 and CDR2 are GTSNPN and SVGIG (reference sequence). The CDR3 runs 13 residues. V was shortened by 2 bases and J by 6 bases, with 11 bases between the two germline ends. CDR3 DNA: TGTGCCTGGAGTCAGGGTGGAAGAAACATTCAGTACTTC. Protein product: CAWSQGGRNIQYF.

The chain joins TRBV9 to TRBJ2-2; no firm D call. CDR3 size: 13 residues. Germline CDR1 reads SGDLS; CDR2 reads YYNGEE. Trimming shortened V by 1 base and J by 7 bases, and 8 bases separated the two germline ends. The CDR3 DNA follows: TGTGCCAGCAGCGTAAAGCCGGACGGGGAGCTGTTTTTT. Protein: CASSVKPDGELFF.

The CDR3 coding sequence is TGTGCCAGCAGTTCTAGCGGGGGCAATGAGCAGTTCTTC. This sequence encodes CASSSSGGNEQFF. V is TRBV9 and J is TRBJ2-1; 10 bases map to TRBD2. The CDR3 totals 13 residues. In germline, CDR1 is SGDLS, CDR2 YYNGEE. V gave up 5 bases and J gave up 6 bases; unmatched junction bases: 2.

The chain joins TRBV7-2 to TRBJ2-7; D is possibly TRBD2 (6 bases). The CDR3 extends over 15 amino acids. Looked up from germline, CDR1 is SGHTA and CDR2 is FQGNSA. Trimming took off 5 bases at V and 2 bases at J, with 16 bases between the two ends. CDR3 DNA: TGTGCCAGCAGCCCTAACGGGGGTGGGGCCTACGAGCAGTACTTC. Translating gives CASSPNGGGAYEQYF.

V gene TRBV19 combines with J gene TRBJ2-1, with D perhaps matching TRBD1 (6 bases). CDR1 is LNHDA and CDR2 is SQIVND in the germline V gene (reference sequence). This CDR3 has 15 amino acids. The V end was cut by 5 bases, the J end by 1 base, with 12 bases between. For the CDR3, the DNA is TGTGCCAGTAGTCCAGGGGAGTGGTCCTACAATGAGCAGTTCTTC. Amino acids: CASSPGEWSYNEQFF.

This chain uses TRBV7-2 with TRBJ2-7, with D maybe TRBD2 (6 bases). From germline, CDR1 is SGHTA and CDR2 FQGNSA. CDR3 length: 13 residues. With 0 bases removed from V and 4 bases from J, the gap between germline ends came to 7 bases. The CDR3 reads CASSLATSYEQYF. The CDR3 coding sequence is TGTGCCAGCAGCTTAGCGACTAGTTACGAGCAGTACTTC.

This clone came up once. J is TRBJ2-1 and V is TRBV7-3; D uncertain. Germline-derived CDR1 and CDR2 are SGHTA and FQGTGA. V gave up 2 bases and J gave up 6 bases, with 11 bases separating them. This CDR3 is 14 amino acids long. The CDR3 here is CASSLGRGSNEQFF. CDR3 in DNA: TGTGCCAGCAGCTTAGGCCGTGGGTCCAATGAGCAGTTCTTC.

This clone has only one observation. The CDR3 nucleotides read TGTGCCAGCAGACCGGACAGCATTTATGGCTACACCTTC. Protein product: CASRPDSIYGYTF. The rearrangement links TRBV6-5 to TRBJ1-2; a possible D gene is TRBD1 (6 bases). The germline V and J ends were trimmed by 6 bases and 5 bases, with 13 bases remaining between them. The CDR3 spans 13 residues. Per the germline V gene, CDR1 is MNHEY and CDR2 is SVGAGI.

The genes are TRBV4-2 and TRBJ2-3; 13 bases map to TRBD2. There are 16 residues in the CDR3. Germline CDR1 and CDR2: LGHNA and YNFKEQ. V lost 5 bases, J lost 3 bases, and 5 bases stayed unmatched. The CDR3: CASSEGTSGITDTQYF. CDR3 in DNA: TGTGCCAGCAGCGAAGGGACTAGCGGGATAACAGATACGCAGTATTTT.

The chain links TRBV28 to TRBJ2-7; a possible D gene is TRBD1 (6 bases). V shed 5 bases and J shed 3 bases, with 14 bases lying between them. From germline, CDR1 is MDHEN and CDR2 SYDVKM. This CDR3 is built from 14 residues. DNA of the CDR3: TGTGCCAGCAGTCGTGTCGGGACACACTACGAGCAGTACTTC. Translation: CASSRVGTHYEQYF.

This clone was recorded a few times. The rearrangement joins TRBV5-1 to TRBJ2-5; D is undetermined. Looked up from germline, CDR1 is SGHRS and CDR2 is YFSETQ. CDR3 length: 11 residues. V lost 2 bases and J lost 1, with 0 bases in between. The CDR3 is CASSFQETQYF. CDR3 DNA sequence: TGCGCCAGCAGCTTCCAAGAGACCCAGTACTTC.

CDR3 nucleotides: TGTGCCTGGAGTGTAGCCCTTGGCACTGAAGCTTTCTTT. Its translation: CAWSVALGTEAFF. The chain links TRBV30 to TRBJ1-1; no reliable D call. Germline V gives CDR1 GTSNPN, CDR2 SVGIG (reference sequence). V lost 0 bases to trimming and J lost 4 bases, with 9 bases between them. CDR3 length: 13 amino acids.

The chain uses TRBV27 and TRBJ1-5; D may be TRBD1 (6 bases). V lost 5 bases to trimming and J lost 7 bases, with 18 bases between them. The CDR3 contains 15 residues. Germline assignment: CDR1 MNHEY and CDR2 SMNVEV (reference sequence). CDR3 amino acids: CASSTLTGMGQPQHF. The CDR3 DNA sequence: TGTGCCAGCAGTACCCTCACAGGGATGGGCCAGCCCCAGCATTTT.

This rearrangement joins TRBV28 to TRBJ2-3, with 7 nucleotides matching TRBD1. Germline CDR1 and CDR2: MDHEN and SYDVKM. This CDR3 comprises 16 residues. V gave up 6 bases and J gave up 0 bases; unmatched junction bases: 9. The CDR3 reads CASSPRGTESTDTQYF. For the CDR3, the DNA is TGTGCCAGCAGCCCGAGGGGGACAGAGAGCACAGATACGCAGTATTTT.

This clone was picked up a small number of times. The chain combines TRBV27 with TRBJ1-5; D ambiguous. The V gene lost 5 bases and the J gene lost 4 bases, with 12 bases spanning the gap. Germline V gene data show CDR1 as MNHEY and CDR2 as SMNVEV (reference sequence). This CDR3 contains 14 residues. CDR3 in DNA: TGTGCCAGCAGTAACGGAGGACGGAATCAGCCCCAGCATTTT. Translated: CASSNGGRNQPQHF.